What follows is one TCR beta chain and its context. This clonotype was picked up a small number of times. It lacks a known antigen. No base qualities exist here, and no much larger clone lies one base off it. The 39 donors, aged roughly 6 to 95 years, were systemically healthy Caucasian individuals from Russia. Each donor gave 8 to 10 milliliters of peripheral blood, drawn into EDTA-treated Vacutainer tubes. PBMCs were isolated by Ficoll-Paque density-gradient centrifugation, with at least 6 million obtained per sample. Trizol reagent was used to extract total RNA from the PBMCs, yielding at least 5.5 micrograms per sample. Naive CD45RAhigh/CD27high T cell percentages were measured by flow cytometry on a PBMC aliquot from every donor. The library was produced with 5' RACE. These reads were obtained on an Illumina HiSeq 2500. A second PCR of roughly 6 to 11 cycles was run with a J-beta primer mix and a sample-barcoded 5' primer. A unique molecular identifier was introduced onto each TCR beta cDNA molecule by a template-switch 5' adaptor carrying 12 random nucleotides. At least 2.5 million CDR3-containing paired-end reads were obtained from each sample. The Mint cDNA synthesis kit, primed by a TRBC-specific oligonucleotide, was used to synthesize first-strand cDNA from all RNA. All cDNA was treated with uracil-DNA glycosylase and then went through a first 18-cycle PCR with the universal primers M1SS and BC2_uni_R. In the paper's pipeline: Normalization of each sample was performed by random selection of 1 million high-quality reads, each carrying a distinct molecular identifier. Instead of being binned into consensus sequences, reads that shared molecular identifiers were thrown out. MiTCR, with a Q25 quality threshold and the strictest error-elimination algorithm, was used for CDR3 identification, clonotype clustering and error correction. A nonparametric unseen species model with Euler transformation was used to estimate lower-bound total TCR beta diversity. TCRdb ran its own pipeline on the public reads, namely fastp trimming at Q25 and MiXCR clone calling, and kept in-frame beta chains. All rows with the same CDR3 protein become a single entry with the most common DNA and genes. The V and J calls were determined by TCRdb, not by the authors. The sample records 790,000 or so distinct CDR3 sequences, roughly 56% of which are singletons. The ten most abundant clones make up 20% to 30% of the sample.

The CDR3 runs 16 amino acids, cysteine and phenylalanine included. Only the CDR3 portion is preserved as DNA: 48 bases, with reading frame beginning at the first base. V sheds 3 bases and J sheds 6 bases, leaving 18 bases between their ends. CDR1 and CDR2 (MDHEN, SYDVKM) derive from the germline V gene. This record belongs to a study of blood T cells in healthy people across ages (dated by TCRdb to between 2014 and 2016). For the wider study: In model experiments, template switching captured roughly one uniquely barcoded TCR beta cDNA molecule for every two T cells. To avoid experimental bias, donors of different ages were distributed randomly across sequencing lanes. The study analyzed two additional independent replicas of 1 million unique cDNA reads from the same blood draw for two donors, one aged 18 to 30 and one aged 80 or older. Donors were grouped into four age groups: young (average roughly 17 years), middle-aged (39), aged (about 60) and long-lived (approximately 78). Age-related changes in TCR beta repertoire diversity were measured in the study by deep sequencing normalized with unique cDNA molecular identifiers. The paper as a whole reports these results and caveats: The CMV infection status of donors was not known, potentially confounding age-related changes in expanded clonotypes. Compared with the aged group, the long-lived group had more naive CD4+ T cells, fewer expanded clones and increased TCR diversity, suggesting age selection. Estimates of total diversity from one million sequenced T cells were regarded as lower bounds and underestimates. A strong correlation was found between observed TCR beta diversity and the percentage of naive T cells measured by flow cytometry. Because profiling used bulk unsorted PBMCs, naive and antigen-experienced compartments could not be compared conclusively. Observed TCR beta diversity per million T cells fell roughly linearly with age, and a significant reduction was already apparent by age around 36.

What was sequenced was blood. The source of this sequence is a man aged 35 to 55 in good health. Recombination connected TRBV28 to TRBJ2-1, with the D gene uncertain. The CDR3 protein: CASSLAGTEKINEQFF. The bases read TGTGCCAGCAGTTTGGCCGGAACAGAGAAGATCAATGAGCAGTTCTTC.